These T cell receptor beta chains were read from a single sample in a study of response to subunit inactivated influenza vaccine. TCRdb fed the RT-PCR reads into MiXCR, producing one record per CDR3 protein. Of 600,000 to 700,000 distinct CDR3 sequences in the sample, about 14% are singletons; the top ten hold roughly 7.2%. The source was PBMCs from blood, collected roughly 15 days before vaccination. These receptors came from a man aged 50-60 years who received an inactivated influenza vaccine. The CDR3 runs from the conserved cysteine through the conserved F or W. The D gene is left open where the match is weak. Clone size is not always given. Where it is, it says once, few, many or a class for expanded clones.

J: TRBJ1-1
D: -
V: TRBV20-1
size: -
CDR3: CSARDPPGGYTEAFF
DNA: TGCAGTGCTAGAGATCCTCCAGGAGGTTACACTGAAGCTTTCTTT

J: TRBJ2-5
D: TRBD2
V: TRBV6-1
size: many
CDR3: CASSPPREGLETQYF
DNA: TGTGCCAGCAGCCCCCCTCGGGAGGGCTTGGAGACCCAGTACTTC

J: TRBJ2-1
D: TRBD2
V: TRBV25-1
size: -
CDR3: CASSSPGLAGGRLGQFF
DNA: TGTGCCAGCAGTTCCCCGGGACTAGCGGGGGGTCGGTTGGGGCAGTTCTTC

J: TRBJ1-1
D: TRBD1
V: TRBV7-9
size: -
CDR3: CASSEDRGRRRWTEAFF
DNA: TGTGCCAGCAGCGAGGACAGGGGAAGACGTAGATGGACTGAAGCTTTCTTT

J: TRBJ2-5
D: -
V: TRBV5-6
size: few
CDR3: CASSLTGVVETQYF
DNA: TGTGCCAGCAGCTTAACGGGAGTCGTGGAGACCCAGTACTTC

J: TRBJ2-1
D: -
V: TRBV12-3/TRBV12-4
size: -
CDR3: CASSPKPAEQFF
DNA: TGTGCCAGCAGCCCGAAACCGGCTGAGCAGTTCTTC

J: TRBJ2-7
D: TRBD2
V: TRBV20-1
size: few
CDR3: CSAIGTSGRYEQYF
DNA: TGCAGTGCTATTGGGACTAGCGGGAGGTACGAGCAGTACTTC

J: TRBJ2-7
D: TRBD1
V: TRBV3-1
size: -
CDR3: CASSPRGQGVEQYF
DNA: TGTGCCAGCAGCCCCCGGGGACAGGGGGTCGAGCAGTACTTC

J: TRBJ2-7
D: TRBD1
V: TRBV7-2
size: once
CDR3: CASSVTGGGYEQYF
DNA: TGTGCCAGCAGCGTGACAGGGGGCGGTTACGAGCAGTACTTC

J: TRBJ1-2
D: -
V: TRBV6-1
size: -
CDR3: CASSPLTF
DNA: TGTGCCAGCAGTCCCCTCACCTTC

J: TRBJ2-7
D: -
V: TRBV6-5
size: few
CDR3: CASSQTRDGYEQYF
DNA: TGTGCCAGCAGTCAAACACGGGACGGCTACGAGCAGTACTTC

J: TRBJ2-3
D: -
V: TRBV25-1
size: few
CDR3: CASSEYLGTDTQYF
DNA: TGTGCCAGCAGTGAATATTTGGGAACAGATACGCAGTATTTT

J: TRBJ2-3
D: -
V: TRBV28
size: few
CDR3: CASREGPDTQYF
DNA: TGTGCCAGCCGTGAGGGGCCAGATACGCAGTATTTT

J: TRBJ2-3
D: TRBD2
V: TRBV2
size: few
CDR3: CASSVDSGRDTQYF
DNA: TGTGCCAGCAGTGTGGATAGCGGGAGAGATACGCAGTATTTT

J: TRBJ2-7
D: TRBD2
V: TRBV10-2
size: -
CDR3: CASSEAIAGSYEQYF
DNA: TGCGCCAGCAGTGAGGCGATAGCGGGAAGCTACGAGCAGTACTTC

J: TRBJ2-1
D: TRBD2
V: TRBV12-3/TRBV12-4
size: many
CDR3: CASSLSGSGTYNEQFF
DNA: TGTGCCAGCAGTTTATCGGGCAGCGGGACCTACAATGAGCAGTTCTTC

J: TRBJ2-3
D: TRBD1
V: TRBV5-1
size: -
CDR3: CASSVDRVSHTQYF
DNA: TGCGCCAGCAGCGTAGACAGGGTGTCACATACGCAGTATTTT

J: TRBJ2-1
D: TRBD2
V: TRBV4-2
size: few
CDR3: CASSQRVAGGSSYNEQFF
DNA: TGTGCCAGCAGCCAGAGGGTAGCGGGAGGAAGCTCCTACAATGAGCAGTTCTTC

J: TRBJ2-7
D: -
V: TRBV12-3/TRBV12-4
size: few
CDR3: CASSFSGEEQYF
DNA: TGTGCCAGCAGTTTCTCGGGAGAAGAGCAGTACTTC

J: TRBJ2-3
D: -
V: TRBV11-2
size: many
CDR3: CASSLVLGSATDTQYF
DNA: TGTGCCAGCAGCTTAGTCTTGGGGTCCGCCACAGATACGCAGTATTTT

J: TRBJ2-1
D: TRBD1
V: TRBV19
size: -
CDR3: CASSIGTGYYNEQFF
DNA: TGTGCCAGTAGTATAGGGACAGGGTACTACAATGAGCAGTTCTTC

J: TRBJ2-2
D: -
V: TRBV7-2
size: few
CDR3: CASSLAAARLSTGELFF
DNA: TGTGCCAGCAGCTTAGCTGCGGCCCGATTGAGCACCGGGGAGCTGTTTTTT

J: TRBJ1-4
D: -
V: TRBV11-2
size: -
CDR3: CASSLRPNEKLFF
DNA: TGTGCCAGCAGCTTAAGACCGAATGAAAAACTGTTTTTT

J: TRBJ2-3
D: TRBD2
V: TRBV29-1
size: few
CDR3: CSVELGLAGFTDTQYF
DNA: TGCAGCGTTGAATTAGGACTAGCGGGGTTCACAGATACGCAGTATTTT

J: TRBJ1-2
D: -
V: TRBV12-3/TRBV12-4
size: many
CDR3: CASSRPASSYGYTF
DNA: TGTGCCAGCAGCCGACCGGCTAGTAGCTATGGCTACACCTTC